This note documents a single T cell receptor beta chain sequence. Method: immunoSEQ multiplex PCR; TCRdb's copy keeps in-frame clones and lacks some. This repertoire shows some 140,000 clones, approximately 96% found once; its top ten account for about 5.6%. V shed 6 bases and J shed 7 bases, with 12 bases lying between them. From germline, CDR1 is MNHEY and CDR2 SVGAGI. This CDR3 has 12 amino acids. The data are from a study of control samples from healthy donors and cancer patients. The V and J genes are TRBV6-5 and TRBJ1-2; D remains unclear. This clonotype was sampled from a middle-aged man in good health. What was sequenced was blood. The CDR3 is CASSSSWSGYTF. The CDR3 nucleotides read TGTGCCAGCAGCAGCTCATGGAGTGGCTACACCTTC.